The 16 T cell receptor beta chains below were found in one sample sequenced in a study of TIL therapy for anti-PD-1-resistant metastatic lung cancer. Sequencing used immunoSEQ v3. Method: immunoSEQ multiplex PCR; TCRdb's copy keeps in-frame clones and lacks some. The sample lists about 60,000 clones; about 69% were seen once. As to time point: pre-treatment sample, taken before nivolumab and TIL therapy. The source was blood, collected at baseline. The receptors come from a person between 25 and 79 years old with non-small cell lung cancer.

The rearrangement uses TRBV2 and TRBJ2-1; possibly TRBD1 for D (5 bases). Trimming removed 4 bases at V and 4 bases at J, with 5 bases between. The CDR3 sequence is 12 residues long. The germline gives CDR1 SNHLY, CDR2 FYNNEI. The CDR3 loop reads CASSGQYNEQFF. Here the CDR3 DNA reads TGTGCCAGCAGTGGACAGTACAATGAGCAGTTCTTC.

V and J are TRBV18 and TRBJ1-4; D is uncertain. Trimming stripped 3 bases from V and 8 bases from J, with 7 bases between. CDR1 is KGHSH and CDR2 is LQKENI in the germline V gene. The CDR3 contains 12 residues. CDR3 residues: CASSPAEEKLFF. In nucleotides, the CDR3 is TGTGCCAGCTCACCGGCCGAAGAAAAACTGTTTTTT.

The chain links TRBV27 to TRBJ1-2, with 8 nucleotides matching TRBD1. The CDR3 runs 14 residues. With V trimmed by 5 bases and J by 4 bases, 6 bases remained unmatched. Per the germline V gene, CDR1 is MNHEY and CDR2 is SMNVEV (reference sequence). Written as DNA, the CDR3 is TGTGCCAGCAGTCCACAGGGGGGGATCTATGGCTACACCTTC. Amino acids: CASSPQGGIYGYTF.

A remark on this clone: A read error may produce the germline difference seen at one junction end. The chain links TRBV7-7 to TRBJ2-1; no clear D gene. Germline CDR1 and CDR2: SSHAT and FNYEAQ (reference sequence). The CDR3 length is 16 residues. This CDR3 is CASSPSPSGDGNEQFF. CDR3 in DNA: TGTGCTAGCAGCCCTTCACCCTCAGGTGATGGCAATGAGCAGTTCTTC.

The rearrangement joins TRBV4-2 to TRBJ2-1; 11 bases are a match to TRBD2. Germline CDR1 and CDR2: LGHNA and YNFKEQ. This CDR3 is 16 amino acids long. The V and J ends lost 4 bases and 2 bases, in that order; junction bases with no gene match: 4. Here the CDR3 DNA reads TGTGCCAGCAGCCCAGGGACTAGCGGACCCTACAATGAGCAGTTCTTC. Its protein is CASSPGTSGPYNEQFF.

The rearrangement links TRBV5-1 to TRBJ2-7; possibly TRBD2 for D (6 bases). Germline V gene sequence: CDR1 SGHRS, CDR2 YFSETQ. The CDR3 sequence is 13 residues long. The ends were cut back, 2 bases at V and 5 bases at J, with 11 bases in the middle. The CDR3 region is CASSFTRGNEQYF. The DNA of the CDR3 is TGCGCCAGCAGCTTTACGCGGGGCAACGAGCAGTACTTC. Filled out from reference TRBV5-1 and TRBJ2-7, the complete variable domain reads KAGVTQTPRYLIKTRGQQVTLSCSPISGHRSVSWYQQTPGQGLQFLFEYFSETQRNKGNFPGRFSGRQFSNSRSEMNVSTLELGDSALYLCASSFTRGNEQYFGPGTRLTVT.

The chain couples TRBV15 to TRBJ1-4, with D hard to call. The CDR3 covers 19 residues. CDR1 is LNHNV and CDR2 is YYDKDF in the germline V gene (reference sequence). V dropped 1 base and J dropped 0 bases, with 18 bases sitting between them. The CDR3: CATSRVTGSHVATNEKLFF. CDR3 DNA sequence: TGTGCCACCAGCAGAGTTACCGGCTCACACGTCGCAACTAATGAAAAACTGTTTTTT. The variable domain in full, completed from reference TRBV15 and TRBJ1-4, reads DAMVIQNPRYQVTQFGKPVTLSCSQTLNHNVMYWYQQKSSQAPKLLFHYYDKDFNNEADTPDNFQSRRPNTSFCFLDIRSPGLGDTAMYLCATSRVTGSHVATNEKLFFGSGTQLSVL.

Only a few counts were recorded for this clone. The chain uses TRBV2 and TRBJ1-4, with no clear D. The CDR3 extends over 12 amino acids. V was cut by 7 bases and J by 8 bases, with 11 bases left in between. Germline CDR1 is SNHLY and CDR2 is FYNNEI. Written as DNA, the CDR3 is TGTGCCAGCACCGAGTTCGGGGAAAAACTGTTTTTT. Amino acid sequence: CASTEFGEKLFF.

This clone was observed a few times. This sequence joins TRBV2 and TRBJ2-7; D remains ambiguous. Germline V gene sequence: CDR1 SNHLY, CDR2 FYNNEI. This CDR3 region has 14 residues. Trimming stripped 3 bases from V and 0 bases from J, with 9 bases between. For the CDR3, the DNA is TGTGCCAGCAGTGATCAACAGACCTCCTACGAGCAGTACTTC. It is translated as CASSDQQTSYEQYF.

The gene calls are TRBV5-1 and TRBJ1-1; 7 bases fit TRBD1. Germline CDR1 reads SGHRS; CDR2 reads YFSETQ. The V and J ends lost 5 bases and 4 bases, in that order; junction bases with no gene match: 11. CDR3 size: 15 residues. The CDR3 nucleotides read TGCGCCAGCAGTTCACAGACAGGGAGCGCCACTGAAGCTTTCTTT. It codes for CASSSQTGSATEAFF. Filled out from reference TRBV5-1 and TRBJ1-1, the complete variable domain reads KAGVTQTPRYLIKTRGQQVTLSCSPISGHRSVSWYQQTPGQGLQFLFEYFSETQRNKGNFPGRFSGRQFSNSRSEMNVSTLELGDSALYLCASSSQTGSATEAFFGQGTRLTVV.

This clone was recorded once. This chain links TRBV14 with TRBJ2-7; unclear D gene. The CDR3 has 12 residues. CDR1 SGHDN and CDR2 FVKESK come from the germline V gene. Trimming took 0 bases from V and 7 from J, leaving 7 bases between them. CDR3 in amino acids: CASSQDTSEQYF. The CDR3 DNA is TGTGCCAGCAGCCAAGATACTTCGGAGCAGTACTTC.

The chain links TRBV28 to TRBJ1-2; D perhaps matches TRBD1 (6 bases). Germline assignment: CDR1 MDHEN and CDR2 SYDVKM. V dropped 6 bases and J dropped 5 bases, with 16 bases sitting between them. The CDR3 consists of 14 residues. The CDR3 sequence: CASRPGQQFYGYTF. In DNA form, the CDR3 reads TGTGCCAGCAGGCCGGGACAACAATTTTATGGCTACACCTTC.

This clone was seen a single time. V is TRBV6-5 and J is TRBJ2-1; D might be TRBD2 (6 bases). Between the trimmed V and J ends, which lost 8 bases and 4 bases, there was a span of 15 bases. This CDR3 spans 14 amino acids. CDR1 and CDR2 from the germline V gene are MNHEY and SVGAGI. CDR3 bases: TGTGCCAGCGGCCCTAGCGTTTTTTACAATGAGCAGTTCTTC. Residues: CASGPSVFYNEQFF.

This clone appeared a single time. The chain is built from TRBV19 and TRBJ1-1; D uncertain. The CDR3 runs 11 residues. Germline loops: CDR1 LNHDA, CDR2 SQIVND (reference sequence). Trimming shortened V by 8 bases and J by 8 bases, and 12 bases separated the two germline ends. Here the CDR3 reads CASSFGVEAFF. The DNA of the CDR3 is TGTGCCAGTTCGTTCGGGGTCGAAGCTTTCTTT.

This clone was picked up many times. CDR3 bases: TGTGCCAGCAGTGAAGCACCCCTCGGGACAGGGGGTGGCTACACCTTC. As protein: CASSEAPLGTGGGYTF. V and J are TRBV2 and TRBJ1-2; 11 bases map to TRBD1. This CDR3 spans 16 amino acids. CDR1 SNHLY and CDR2 FYNNEI come from the germline V gene. Losses at the gene ends were 0 bases for V and 7 bases for J; bases not matched to a gene: 7.

V is TRBV29-1 and J is TRBJ2-3; 8 nucleotides match TRBD1. The CDR3 sequence is 15 residues long. V was pared by 7 bases and J by 7 bases, with 16 bases of the junction left unmatched. The germline CDR1 and CDR2 sequences are SQVTM and ANQGSEA. The CDR3 coding sequence is TGCAGCGCCCCGGACAGGGATGGCTCGTGGTATACGCAGTATTTT. Translating it yields CSAPDRDGSWYTQYF.